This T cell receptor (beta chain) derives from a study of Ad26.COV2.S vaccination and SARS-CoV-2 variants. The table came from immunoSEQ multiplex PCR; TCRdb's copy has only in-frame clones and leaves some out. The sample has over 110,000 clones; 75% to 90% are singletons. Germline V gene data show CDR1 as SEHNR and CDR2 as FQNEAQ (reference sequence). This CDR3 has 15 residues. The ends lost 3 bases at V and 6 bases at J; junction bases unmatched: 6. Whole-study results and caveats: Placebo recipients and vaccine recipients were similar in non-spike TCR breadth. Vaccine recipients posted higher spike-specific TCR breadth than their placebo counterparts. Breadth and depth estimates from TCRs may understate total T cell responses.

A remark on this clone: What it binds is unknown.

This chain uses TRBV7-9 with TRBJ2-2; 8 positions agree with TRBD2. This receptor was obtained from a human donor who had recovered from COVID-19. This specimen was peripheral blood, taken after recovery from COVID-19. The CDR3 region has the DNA TGTGCCAGCAGCTTCGGGGCGGGGGGCGCCGGGGAGCTGTTTTTT. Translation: CASSFGAGGAGELFF. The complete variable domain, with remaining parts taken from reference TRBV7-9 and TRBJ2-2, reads DTGVSQNPRHKITKRGQNVTFRCDPISEHNRLYWYRQTLGQGPEFLTYFQNEAQLEKSRLLSDRFSAERPKGSFSTLEIQRTEQGDSAMYLCASSFGAGGAGELFFGEGSRLTVL.